A single sample gave rise to the 5 T cell receptor beta chains below, sequenced in a study of shared clonotypes between healthy human individuals. Repertoires were generated with immunoSEQ multiplex PCR, while TCRdb's copy carries only in-frame clones and drops some. The profile shows 450,000 to 500,000 clones, around four fifths of them singletons. The sequenced sample was PBMCs. These receptors were obtained from a woman between 35 and 50 years old in good health. Some clones in this sample may be carry-over from other donors' samples.

This clone was picked up a small number of times. This chain connects TRBV5-1 to TRBJ2-5; weak D call: TRBD1 (5 bases). Germline lookup yields CDR1 SGHRS and CDR2 YFSETQ. The CDR3 is 15 residues long. V was cut by 1 base and J by 7 bases, with 17 bases left in between. The CDR3: CASSLSGAPQGTQYF. DNA for the CDR3: TGCGCCAGCAGCTTGTCTGGGGCCCCGCAGGGGACCCAGTACTTC. Combining the CDR3 with reference TRBV5-1 and TRBJ2-5 gives the whole variable domain KAGVTQTPRYLIKTRGQQVTLSCSPISGHRSVSWYQQTPGQGLQFLFEYFSETQRNKGNFPGRFSGRQFSNSRSEMNVSTLELGDSALYLCASSLSGAPQGTQYFGPGTRLLVL.

This chain links TRBV5-5 with TRBJ1-2; D not resolved. CDR3 length: 13 residues. The V end lost 2 bases, the J end lost 5 bases, and 10 bases lay between the germline ends. Germline V gene data show CDR1 as SGHKS and CDR2 as YYEKEE (reference sequence). The CDR3 bases are TGTGCCAGCAGCTTAGGTGCTATGTATGGCTACACCTTC. Protein sequence: CASSLGAMYGYTF.

The V call is TRBV7-9, the J call TRBJ1-3; D is undetermined. The CDR3 covers 14 residues. CDR1 is SEHNR, CDR2 FQNEAQ, per germline (reference sequence). V was trimmed by 3 bases and J by 2 bases, leaving 8 bases between them. The CDR3 DNA follows: TGTGCCAGCAGCTTGGTCCCACCTGGAAACACCATATATTTT. It yields the protein CASSLVPPGNTIYF.

The chain is built from TRBV28 and TRBJ1-5; D possibly corresponds to TRBD1 (5 bases). The V and J ends lost 4 bases and 2 bases respectively, with 15 bases between them. Per the germline V gene, CDR1 is MDHEN and CDR2 is SYDVKM. The CDR3 consists of 16 residues. DNA of the CDR3: TGTGCCAGCAGTTCAGGCTTTCGGGGGGGCAATCAGCCCCAGCATTTT. Translated: CASSSGFRGGNQPQHF.

Remarks on this clone: A far larger clone is off by one base, so a read error is likely. The chain carries TRBV4-3 and TRBJ2-5; possibly TRBD2 for D (6 bases). CDR3 size: 14 residues. The V end lost 2 bases, the J end lost 11 bases, and 18 bases lay between the germline ends. The germline V gene encodes CDR1 LGHNA and CDR2 YSLEER. This chain's CDR3 is CASSQFAGPYGQYF. The CDR3 DNA follows: TGCGCCAGCAGCCAATTTGCGGGGCCCTACGGGCAGTACTTC.